This T cell receptor beta chain was identified in a study of CXCR3-negative and CXCR3-positive naive CD8 T cells. Germline CDR1 is SGHTA and CDR2 is FQGTGA. The CDR3 totals 16 residues. TRB cDNA libraries were made by UMI-labeled 5' RACE. TCRdb re-called the 5' RACE reads and catalogs CDR3 proteins one per entry, DNA excluded. The table for this sample gives about 40,000 distinct CDR3 sequences. This sequence originates from a human donor in good health. Some clones in this sample may be carry-over from other donors' samples. This rearrangement joins TRBV7-3 to TRBJ2-1; TCRdb calls TRBD1, which cannot be checked without DNA. Sequenced: naive CXCR3- CD8+ T cells from blood. Regarding subset: CD45RO-CCR7+CD27+CD95- naive CD8+ T cells lacking CXCR3 (TNR3-). The CDR3 protein is CASSLTATGAYNEQFF.